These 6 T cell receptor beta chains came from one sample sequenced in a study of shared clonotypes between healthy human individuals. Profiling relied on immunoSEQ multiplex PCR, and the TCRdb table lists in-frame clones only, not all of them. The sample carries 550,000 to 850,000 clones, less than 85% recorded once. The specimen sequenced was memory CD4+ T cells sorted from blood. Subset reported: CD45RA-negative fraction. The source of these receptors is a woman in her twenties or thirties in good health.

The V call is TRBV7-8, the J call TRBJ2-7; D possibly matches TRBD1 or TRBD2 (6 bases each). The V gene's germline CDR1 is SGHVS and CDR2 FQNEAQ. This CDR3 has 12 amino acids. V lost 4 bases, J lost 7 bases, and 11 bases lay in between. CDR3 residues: CASSSRRGEQYF. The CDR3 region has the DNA TGTGCCAGCAGCTCCAGGAGGGGGGAGCAGTACTTC.

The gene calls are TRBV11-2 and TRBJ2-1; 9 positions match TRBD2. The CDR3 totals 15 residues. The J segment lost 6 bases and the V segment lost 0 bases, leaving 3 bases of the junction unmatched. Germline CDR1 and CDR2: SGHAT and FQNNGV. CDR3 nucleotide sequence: TGTGCCAGCAGCTTAGATTCTAGCGGGACCAATGAGCAGTTCTTC. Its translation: CASSLDSSGTNEQFF.

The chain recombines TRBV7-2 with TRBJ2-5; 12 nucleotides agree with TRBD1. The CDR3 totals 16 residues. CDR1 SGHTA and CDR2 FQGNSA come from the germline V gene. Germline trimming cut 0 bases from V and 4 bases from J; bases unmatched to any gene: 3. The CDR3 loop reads CASSLAGTGGSETQYF. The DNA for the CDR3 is TGTGCCAGCAGCTTAGCTGGGACAGGGGGCTCAGAGACCCAGTACTTC.

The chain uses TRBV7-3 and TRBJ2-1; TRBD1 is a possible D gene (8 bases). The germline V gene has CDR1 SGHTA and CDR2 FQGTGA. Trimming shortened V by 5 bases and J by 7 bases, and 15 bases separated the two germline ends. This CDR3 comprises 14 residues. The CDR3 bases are TGTGCCAGCAGCCCCAACAGGGGGGGGAATGAGCAGTTCTTC. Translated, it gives CASSPNRGGNEQFF.

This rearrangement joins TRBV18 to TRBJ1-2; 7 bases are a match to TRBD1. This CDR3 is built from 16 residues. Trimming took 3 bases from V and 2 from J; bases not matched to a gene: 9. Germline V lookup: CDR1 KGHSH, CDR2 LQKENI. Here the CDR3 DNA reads TGTGCCAGCTCACCGGGACAGCGTCCCCTGAACTATGGCTACACCTTC. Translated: CASSPGQRPLNYGYTF.

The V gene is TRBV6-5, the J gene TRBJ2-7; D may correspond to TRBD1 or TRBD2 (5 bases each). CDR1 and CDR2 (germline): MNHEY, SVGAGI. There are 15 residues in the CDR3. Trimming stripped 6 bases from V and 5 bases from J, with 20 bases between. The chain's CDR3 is CASRALGTSTHEQYF. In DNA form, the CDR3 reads TGTGCCAGCAGGGCTCTAGGGACCTCTACCCACGAGCAGTACTTC.